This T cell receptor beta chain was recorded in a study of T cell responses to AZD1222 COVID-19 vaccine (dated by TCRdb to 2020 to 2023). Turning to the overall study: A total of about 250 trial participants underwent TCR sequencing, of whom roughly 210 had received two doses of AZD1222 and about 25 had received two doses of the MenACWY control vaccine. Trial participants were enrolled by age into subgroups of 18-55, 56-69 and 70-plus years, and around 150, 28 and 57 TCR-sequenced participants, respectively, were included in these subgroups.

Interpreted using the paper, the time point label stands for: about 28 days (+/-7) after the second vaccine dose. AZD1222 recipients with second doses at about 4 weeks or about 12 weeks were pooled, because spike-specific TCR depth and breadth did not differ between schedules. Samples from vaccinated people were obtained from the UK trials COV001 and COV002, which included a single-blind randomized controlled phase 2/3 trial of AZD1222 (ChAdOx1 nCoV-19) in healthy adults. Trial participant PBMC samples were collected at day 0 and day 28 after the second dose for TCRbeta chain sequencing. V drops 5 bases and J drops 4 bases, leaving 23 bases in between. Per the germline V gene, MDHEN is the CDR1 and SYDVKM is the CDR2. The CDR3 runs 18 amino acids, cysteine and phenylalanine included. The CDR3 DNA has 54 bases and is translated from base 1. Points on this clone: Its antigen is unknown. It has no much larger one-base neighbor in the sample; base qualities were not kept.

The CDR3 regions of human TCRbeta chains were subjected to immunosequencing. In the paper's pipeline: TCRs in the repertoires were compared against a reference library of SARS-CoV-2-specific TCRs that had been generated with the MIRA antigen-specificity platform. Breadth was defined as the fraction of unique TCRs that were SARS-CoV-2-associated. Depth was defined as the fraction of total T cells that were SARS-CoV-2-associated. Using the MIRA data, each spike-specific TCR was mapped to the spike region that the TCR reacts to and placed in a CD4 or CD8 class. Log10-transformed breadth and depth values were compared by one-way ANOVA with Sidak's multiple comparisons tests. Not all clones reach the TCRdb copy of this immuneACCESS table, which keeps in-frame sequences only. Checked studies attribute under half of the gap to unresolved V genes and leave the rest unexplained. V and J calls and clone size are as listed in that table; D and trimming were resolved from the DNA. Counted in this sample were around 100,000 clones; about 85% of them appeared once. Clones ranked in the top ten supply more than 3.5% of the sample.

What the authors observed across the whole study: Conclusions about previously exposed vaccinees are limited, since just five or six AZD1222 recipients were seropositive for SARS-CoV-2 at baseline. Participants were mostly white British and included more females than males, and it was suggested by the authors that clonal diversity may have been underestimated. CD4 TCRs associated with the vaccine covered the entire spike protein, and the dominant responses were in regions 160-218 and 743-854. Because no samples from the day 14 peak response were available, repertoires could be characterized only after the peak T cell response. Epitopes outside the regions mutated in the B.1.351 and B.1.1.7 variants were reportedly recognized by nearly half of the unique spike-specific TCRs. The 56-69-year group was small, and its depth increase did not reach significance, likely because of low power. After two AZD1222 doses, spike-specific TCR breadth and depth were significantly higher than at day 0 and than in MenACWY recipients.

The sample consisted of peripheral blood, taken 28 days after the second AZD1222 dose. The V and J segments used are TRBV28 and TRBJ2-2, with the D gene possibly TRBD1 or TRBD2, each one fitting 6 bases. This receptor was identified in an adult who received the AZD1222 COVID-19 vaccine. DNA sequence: TGTGCCAGCAGTCCGCTCGTGGGGGGCACCAAACGCACCGGGGAGCTGTTTTTT. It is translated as CASSPLVGGTKRTGELFF.